The 28 T cell receptor beta chains listed next were all sequenced from one sample in a study of T cell responses to AZD1222 COVID-19 vaccine. The repertoire was sequenced with immunoSEQ multiplex PCR; TCRdb's copy has only in-frame clones and lacks some. The table shows 120,000 or so clones, with approximately 90% occurring only once. The sample was peripheral blood, taken on day 0 of AZD1222 vaccination. Receptors originate from an adult in good health.

V is TRBV18 and J is TRBJ1-2; D call uncertain. Trimming shortened V by 3 bases and J by 4 bases, and 9 bases separated the two germline ends. The CDR3 contains 13 residues. The germline V gene has CDR1 KGHSH and CDR2 LQKENI. CDR3 sequence: CASSPGGGYGYTF. The CDR3 DNA reads as TGTGCCAGCTCACCGGGAGGTGGCTATGGCTACACCTTC.

The chain combines TRBV7-9 with TRBJ1-1; D remains unclear. CDR3 length equals 16 residues. V lost 1 base, J lost 2 bases, and 14 bases lay in between. Germline CDR1 and CDR2: SEHNR and FQNEAQ (reference sequence). The CDR3 bases are TGTGCCAGCAGCTTAGGTTCCGGCGGTCCTAACACTGAAGCTTTCTTT. It yields the protein CASSLGSGGPNTEAFF. Supplemented by reference TRBV7-9 and TRBJ1-1, the full variable domain reads DTGVSQNPRHKITKRGQNVTFRCDPISEHNRLYWYRQTLGQGPEFLTYFQNEAQLEKSRLLSDRFSAERPKGSFSTLEIQRTEQGDSAMYLCASSLGSGGPNTEAFFGQGTRLTVV.

The gene calls are TRBV6-5 and TRBJ2-7, with TRBD2 matching over 11 bases. This CDR3 region has 14 residues. Germline loops: CDR1 MNHEY, CDR2 SVGAGI. The junction had 4 bases not matched to a gene; V was cut back by 3 bases and J by 6 bases. The DNA of the CDR3 is TGTGCCAGCAGTTATACCGGGACTAGCGGCGAGCAGTACTTC. Its protein is CASSYTGTSGEQYF.

This clone has more than one count but fewer than ten. The chain links TRBV7-2 to TRBJ1-2; possible D gene TRBD1, 6 bases. Deletions cut 6 bases from V and 3 bases from J, with 8 bases between. The CDR3 extends over 12 amino acids. In germline, CDR1 is SGHTA, CDR2 FQGNSA. Written as DNA, the CDR3 is TGTGCCAGCAGAGGGGGGGACTATGGCTACACCTTC. It encodes CASRGGDYGYTF.

The chain joins TRBV11-2 to TRBJ2-2, with D possibly matching TRBD1 (5 bases). The CDR3 is made up of 16 amino acids. Trimming removed 3 bases from V and 8 bases from J, with 19 bases in between. In germline, CDR1 is SGHAT, CDR2 FQNNGV. This chain's CDR3 is CASSFAWTTLSGELFF. CDR3 DNA sequence: TGTGCCAGCAGCTTCGCCTGGACAACTCTTTCGGGGGAGCTGTTTTTT.

CDR3 in DNA: TGTGCCAGCAGTCCCGGACTGGGCTCCTACGAGCAGTACTTC. Protein product: CASSPGLGSYEQYF. The chain carries TRBV6-5 and TRBJ2-7, with D perhaps matching TRBD2 (5 bases). This CDR3 is 14 amino acids long. Per germline, CDR1 MNHEY and CDR2 SVGAGI. The V and J ends lost 5 bases and 0 bases respectively, with 11 bases between them.

The CDR3 nucleotides are TGCGCCAGCAGCCAGAGCCGGGACCCCTCTGGAAACACCATATATTTT. Its protein is CASSQSRDPSGNTIYF. This sequence joins TRBV4-3 and TRBJ1-3, with TRBD1 as a possible D gene (5 bases). The germline CDR1 and CDR2 sequences are LGHNA and YSLEER. V was pared by 3 bases and J by 0 bases, with 12 bases between. The CDR3 spans 16 residues.

This clone was found once. This chain uses TRBV19 with TRBJ2-1, with TRBD1 matching 7 bases. Trimming at V came to 5 bases and at J to 2 bases, leaving 6 bases not matched to a gene. The germline CDR1 and CDR2 sequences are LNHDA and SQIVND (reference sequence). This CDR3 has 15 amino acids. The CDR3 DNA reads TGTGCCAGTAGTTGGGGGACAGTTACCTACAATGAGCAGTTCTTC. This codes for CASSWGTVTYNEQFF.

The V gene is TRBV7-8, the J gene TRBJ1-5, with TRBD1 matching over 8 bases. The V and J ends lost 2 bases and 0 bases, in that order; junction bases with no gene match: 9. The CDR3 spans 18 residues. CDR1 is SGHVS and CDR2 is FQNEAQ in the germline V gene. The CDR3 sequence is CASSLISQGAYSNQPQHF. The CDR3 nucleotides are TGTGCCAGCAGCTTAATTAGTCAGGGGGCCTATAGCAATCAGCCCCAGCATTTT.

This clone came up a few times. J is TRBJ1-4 and V is TRBV4-3; D is unresolved. This CDR3 comprises 14 residues. Trimming removed 0 bases at V and 7 bases at J, with 9 bases between. The germline V gene has CDR1 LGHNA and CDR2 YSLEER. CDR3 DNA sequence: TGCGCCAGCAGCCAAGAGGAGGGATTTGAAAAACTGTTTTTT. Protein: CASSQEEGFEKLFF.

The rearrangement links TRBV27 to TRBJ2-2; no reliable D call. Germline CDR1 MNHEY, CDR2 SMNVEV (reference sequence). The CDR3 length is 13 residues. V gave up 3 bases and J gave up 1 base, with 3 bases separating them. This CDR3 is CASSFGNTGELFF. In DNA form, the CDR3 reads TGTGCCAGCAGTTTTGGGAACACCGGGGAGCTGTTTTTT.

This clone was detected only once. The J gene is TRBJ1-5, the V gene TRBV9, with D uncertain. V dropped 4 bases and J dropped 2 bases, with 10 bases sitting between them. Germline V gene lookup returns CDR1 SGDLS and CDR2 YYNGEE. The CDR3 totals 14 residues. The CDR3 nucleotides are TGTGCCAGCAGCCTAGGAGGAGGCAATCAGCCCCAGCATTTT. Protein product: CASSLGGGNQPQHF.

This chain connects TRBV30 to TRBJ1-1; D uncertain. The CDR3 spans 12 residues. V was trimmed by 2 bases and J by 2 bases, leaving 6 bases between them. The germline V gene encodes CDR1 GTSNPN and CDR2 SVGIG (reference sequence). The CDR3 DNA reads as TGTGCCTGGAGTCCCTACAACACTGAAGCTTTCTTT. Protein sequence: CAWSPYNTEAFF.

The rearrangement joins TRBV28 to TRBJ1-2; perhaps TRBD1 as D (5 bases). CDR1 is MDHEN and CDR2 is SYDVKM in the germline V gene. The CDR3 sequence is 16 residues long. The ends were cut back, 4 bases at V and 3 bases at J, with 18 bases in the middle. Written as DNA, the CDR3 is TGTGCCAGCAGTTACTCCGACAGCCCAAATTACTATGGCTACACCTTC. Translated, it gives CASSYSDSPNYYGYTF.

This chain joins TRBV4-1 and TRBJ2-7; no clear D gene. Between the trimmed V and J ends, which lost 0 bases and 2 bases, there was a span of 8 bases. This CDR3 contains 14 residues. Germline loops: CDR1 MGHRA, CDR2 YSYEKL. The CDR3 DNA reads TGCGCCAGCAGCCAAGATCAGTTTACCTACGAGCAGTACTTC. It encodes CASSQDQFTYEQYF.

In its sample, this clone was seen once. CDR3 nucleotides: TGTGCCAGCAGTTTAGAGTGGACCCAGTACTTC. This gives the protein CASSLEWTQYF. This chain links TRBV28 with TRBJ2-5; D unresolved. CDR3 length: 11 residues. Germline-derived CDR1 and CDR2 are MDHEN and SYDVKM. The germline V and J ends were trimmed by 2 bases and 7 bases, with 5 bases remaining between them.

The chain joins TRBV14 to TRBJ1-1; 8 bases agree with TRBD1. CDR3 length: 14 residues. After removal of 1 base from V and 4 bases from J, the junction contained 2 bases not matched to a gene. Germline loops: CDR1 SGHDN, CDR2 FVKESK. This CDR3 is CASSQVTGGTEAFF. CDR3 in DNA: TGTGCCAGCAGCCAAGTCACAGGGGGCACTGAAGCTTTCTTT.

This clone was found a few times. This chain connects TRBV6-5 to TRBJ1-1; 7 bases are a match to TRBD1. The CDR3 has 13 residues. CDR1 and CDR2 (germline): MNHEY, SVGAGI. The V segment lost 2 bases and the J segment 7 bases; nucleotides outside the gene matches: 4. Written as DNA, the CDR3 is TGTGCCAGCAGTTACATGGACAGGTTTGAAGCTTTCTTT. This encodes CASSYMDRFEAFF.

The genes are TRBV5-1 and TRBJ1-2; 8 positions match TRBD1. The CDR3 length is 14 residues. V gave up 4 bases and J gave up 4 bases; unmatched junction bases: 6. CDR1 is SGHRS and CDR2 is YFSETQ in the germline V gene. CDR3 sequence (DNA): TGCGCCAGCAGCACAGGACAGGGAAGCTATGGCTACACCTTC. Translated, it gives CASSTGQGSYGYTF.

The chain recombines TRBV27 with TRBJ2-7; D is perhaps TRBD1 or TRBD2 (5 bases each). Germline lookup yields CDR1 MNHEY and CDR2 SMNVEV (reference sequence). CDR3 size: 15 residues. Trimming shortened V by 2 bases and J by 2 bases, and 13 bases separated the two germline ends. The CDR3 DNA reads TGTGCCAGCAGTTTAAAAAGGGACGGGACCTACGAGCAGTACTTC. It yields the protein CASSLKRDGTYEQYF.

The rearrangement uses TRBV12-5 and TRBJ2-3, with 7 positions matching TRBD2. Losses at the gene ends were 3 bases for V and 1 base for J; bases not matched to a gene: 10. Per the germline V gene, CDR1 is LGHNT and CDR2 is FRNRAP. The CDR3 is 17 amino acids. The CDR3 region is CASGFSPPRGGTDTQYF. DNA of the CDR3: TGTGCTAGTGGTTTTTCCCCCCCTCGGGGGGGCACAGATACGCAGTATTTT.

The chain is built from TRBV3-1 (or the pseudogene TRBV3-2) and TRBJ2-7; 7 positions agree with TRBD1. The CDR3 totals 22 residues. V dropped 6 bases and J dropped 9; count of bases not matched to a gene: 38. In germline, CDR1 is LGHDT, CDR2 YNNKEL (reference sequence). Written as DNA, the CDR3 is TGTGCCAGCAGTGACCGGGACAGACCAACTACGACCCTTTACGAAAGATCGGCCGGGCAGTACTTC. Translated, it gives CASSDRDRPTTTLYERSAGQYF.

CDR3 DNA sequence: TGTGCCTCCGGCGACAATCAGCCCCAGCATTTT. Its protein is CASGDNQPQHF. V is TRBV28 and J is TRBJ1-5; no definite D call. The CDR3 totals 11 residues. Per the germline V gene, CDR1 is MDHEN and CDR2 is SYDVKM. V was trimmed by 11 bases and J by 3 bases, leaving 8 bases between them. Combining the CDR3 with reference TRBV28 and TRBJ1-5 gives the whole variable domain DVKVTQSSRYLVKRTGEKVFLECVQDMDHENMFWYRQDPGLGLRLIYFSYDVKMKEKGDIPEGYSVSREKKERFSLILESASTNQTSMYLCASGDNQPQHFGDGTRLSIL.

This sequence joins TRBV27 and TRBJ2-1, with TRBD2 identical over 10 bases. V gave up 6 bases and J gave up 4 bases; unmatched junction bases: 6. The CDR3 runs to 15 residues. Germline values: CDR1 MNHEY, CDR2 SMNVEV (reference sequence). CDR3 DNA sequence: TGTGCCAGCAGGATAGCGGGAGGTATATACAATGAGCAGTTCTTC. Translation gives CASRIAGGIYNEQFF.

The chain combines TRBV14 with TRBJ1-1; no reliable D call. V lost 4 bases to trimming and J lost 11 bases, with 14 bases between them. Germline values: CDR1 SGHDN, CDR2 FVKESK. This CDR3 has 12 amino acids. The CDR3 nucleotides read TGTGCCAGCAGCCCTGGACCCCGAGCGGCTTTCTTT. It yields the protein CASSPGPRAAFF.

The chain combines TRBV7-9 with TRBJ2-5; 8 bases are a match to TRBD2. Germline CDR1 is SEHNR and CDR2 is FQNEAQ (reference sequence). V was pared by 3 bases and J by 5 bases, with 11 bases of the junction left unmatched. This CDR3 contains 16 residues. CDR3 DNA sequence: TGTGCCAGCAGCTTCCCCTTAGCGGGGTCGGGGGAGACCCAGTACTTC. Translation gives CASSFPLAGSGETQYF.

This sequence joins TRBV5-5 and TRBJ1-3; 10 bases map to TRBD1. The length of the CDR3 is 13 residues. V was pared by 3 bases and J by 8 bases, with 2 bases of the junction left unmatched. The V gene's germline CDR1 is SGHKS and CDR2 YYEKEE (reference sequence). CDR3 sequence (DNA): TGTGCCAGCAGCTCAGGACAGGGGGACACCATATATTTT. Translating it yields CASSSGQGDTIYF. The full variable domain, with the rest looked up from reference TRBV5-5 and TRBJ1-3, is DAGVTQSPTHLIKTRGQQVTLRCSPISGHKSVSWYQQVLGQGPQFIFQYYEKEERGRGNFPDRFSARQFPNYSSELNVNALLLGDSALYLCASSSGQGDTIYFGEGSWLTVV.

This clone was detected a few times. The chain links TRBV20-1 to TRBJ1-1; possibly TRBD1 for D (6 bases). The germline CDR1 and CDR2 sequences are DFQATT and SNEGSKA (reference sequence). Trimming cost V 3 bases and J 1 base, with 12 bases left between them. The length of the CDR3 is 14 residues. CDR3 residues: CSASTPDRNTEAFF. The CDR3 DNA follows: TGCAGTGCTAGTACCCCGGACAGGAACACTGAAGCTTTCTTT.